This entry describes one TCR beta chain. Its recognized antigen is unknown. Base-call qualities are not available, and no considerably larger clone is one nucleotide away. Using the deep immunoSEQ assay, multiplex PCR amplified TCR CDR3 regions from genomic DNA. For each cell subset, the extracted genomic DNA was distributed evenly across all wells of several immunoSEQ 96-well plates, and each plate served as one replicate. For sorted subsets, each replicate PCR was loaded with roughly 200 ng genomic DNA, equivalent to approximately 27,000 T cell genomes. Purified libraries were quantified with a Qubit 3.0 fluorometer, sized on a Bioanalyzer 2100, and re-quantified with the KAPA Library Quantification kit. Every immunoSEQ 96-well plate was sequenced on a dedicated single-read 150-cycle Illumina NextSeq 550 flow cell. In the source study's methods: Because only junctional sequences without quality scores were contained in the immunoSEQ output, filtering matching that applied to full-length reads could not be performed. Sequences were annotated with PyIR, a Python wrapper for IgBLAST v1.9, and V/J genes and CDR3 were assigned using IMGT germline references. Reads were removed for weak V/J assignments (E-value above 1e-6), missing CDR3, stop codons, out-of-frame junctions, or ambiguous translated residues. V3J clonotypes were defined as sequences sharing an identical inferred V gene, J gene, and CDR3 amino acid sequence. Percentage overlap between repertoires was computed as shared unique clonotypes divided by the size of the smaller repertoire. Richness of each repertoire was evaluated using RTK rarefaction, the Chao1 estimator, and Recon v2.1 estimates of unobserved clonotypes. For all TCRbeta clonotypes obtained by the gDNA method from several donors, generation probabilities were computed with OLGA. This immuneACCESS table, as held by TCRdb, lists in-frame sequences with V and J called but not all clones. Of the missing ones, under half trace to an unresolved V gene in checked studies; the others have no known cause. The D gene and trimming were derived from the DNA, and the V and J assignments and clone size from that table. The sample yields about 590,000 clones; nearly 97% were counted once. The top ten clones comprise 0.11% of the sample.

The sample is drawn from a study of shared clonotypes between healthy human individuals (dated by TCRdb to the early 2020s). Broadly, across the study: The cohort comprised a couple of women and a few men aged 18 to 49 years. To estimate repertoire size and how much clonotype sharing occurs between individuals, the study deeply sequenced the blood TCR repertoires of about 5 healthy adults. For each donor, CD4 naive and CD4 memory were each run on three plates, CD8 naive on two plates, and CD8 memory on one plate. Between about 0.9 and 9 billion PBMCs per donor were obtained by leukapheresis. To increase sequencing depth and limit assay-specific biases, different laboratories used diverse techniques to prepare libraries and sequence TCR repertoires.

What the work shows at the level of the full study, not this receptor alone: Based on pairwise subsampling, the degree of clonotype sharing among donors was expected to be affected by sequencing depth. Larger estimated clonotype richness was generally found for naive subsets than for memory subsets. Compared with non-shared clonotypes, the clonotypes found in all four sorted-subset donors had higher generation probabilities. Incomplete sequencing was indicated by rarefaction of sorted-subset datasets, despite the large sequencing depth. Sampling was restricted to blood, and TCR repertoires in tissues likely differ from the TCR repertoires found in blood. Sharing across a few donors was observed for approximately 5% of naive CD4, 3.5% of naive CD8, over 2% of memory CD4, and roughly 0.43% of memory CD8 clonotypes. Because the study included a small number of donors, the genetic and exposure-history diversity represented was limited.

CD8 naive samples were obtained by positive selection for CCR7 among CD45RO-negative cells, yielding a CD45RA+CCR7+ population from which TemRA cells were excluded. Donors were healthy HIV-negative adults with no recently reported acute infections or vaccinations. All donors were Caucasian adults living in Nashville, Tennessee, USA. Blood was collected by leukapheresis, and PBMCs were isolated by Ficoll-Histopaque density gradient centrifugation and then cryopreserved in liquid nitrogen vapor phase. Analytical flow cytometry was used to check the purity and quantity of every magnetically sorted T cell population. From each sorted fraction, genomic DNA was isolated and quantified by UV absorbance on a Nanodrop 2000c. The CDR3 runs 13 residues from the cysteine to the phenylalanine. Kept here is only the CDR3 DNA, which spans 39 bases and is read in frame from base 1. V and J lose 1 base and 2 bases, and a span of 6 bases separates them. Based on the germline V gene (reference sequence), the CDR1 and CDR2 sequences are SEHNR and FQNEAQ.

The sample consisted of naive CD8+ T cells sorted from blood. What the cell subset or site label conveys for this sample: CD45RA+CCR7+. The receptor comes from a woman aged 30 to 39 in good health. Rearrangement joined TRBV7-9 to TRBJ2-7; the D gene cannot be resolved reliably. The DNA sequence is TGTGCCAGCAGCTTAGGGGAAGCCTACGAGCAGTACTTC. Its coded protein is CASSLGEAYEQYF.